The clone carrying this T cell receptor (beta chain) was detected ten times or more. The V gene lost 0 bases and the J gene lost 5 bases, with 6 bases spanning the gap. The CDR3 extends over 12 amino acids. From germline, CDR1 is SGDLS and CDR2 YYNGEE. These data come from a study of T cells in Graves' hyperthyroidism and ophthalmopathy. RNA transcripts served as the template for amplifying TCR beta CDR3 regions. The study used the HTBI primer set for a first-round RT-PCR of the TCR CDR3. Each CDR3 protein is one row after TCRdb ran MiXCR on the multiplex PCR reads. This table holds hundreds of thousands of distinct CDR3 sequences, more than 30% found once.

Sequencing was carried out using blood. The TCR sequence derives from a man in his late teens or twenties with Graves' hyperthyroidism. This chain uses TRBV9 with TRBJ2-7; no firm D call. This chain's CDR3 is CASSVEEDEQYF. The CDR3 nucleotides read TGTGCCAGCAGCGTAGAAGAAGACGAGCAGTACTTC.